These 28 T cell receptor beta chains originate from one sample sequenced in a study of cytomegalovirus exposure and HLA in healthy donors. 60 Vbeta and 13 Jbeta primers were used in PCR. Here immunoSEQ multiplex PCR was the method, and the copy in TCRdb shows in-frame clones only, minus some. The table records roughly 170,000 clones, 80% of them present only once. The material sequenced was PBMCs. The receptors here all came from a boy between 5 and 17 years old in good health and CMV-seronegative.

This clone has more than one count but fewer than ten. The J gene is TRBJ1-1, the V gene TRBV5-4, with D unclear. The V and J ends lost 1 base and 6 bases respectively, with 10 bases between them. The CDR3 runs to 13 residues. Germline CDR1 SGHNT, CDR2 YYREEE (reference sequence). In nucleotides, the CDR3 is TGTGCCAGCAGCTTGAGTTACGGGGCTGAAGCTTTCTTT. Its protein product is CASSLSYGAEAFF.

The chain has TRBV2 and TRBJ1-2, with D perhaps TRBD1 (6 bases). V dropped 3 bases and J dropped 3 bases, with 11 bases sitting between them. This CDR3 is 14 amino acids long. Germline assignment: CDR1 SNHLY and CDR2 FYNNEI. This chain's CDR3 is CASSDLQGDYGYTF. The CDR3, as DNA: TGTGCCAGCAGTGACCTACAGGGCGACTATGGCTACACCTTC.

The V call is TRBV19, the J call TRBJ1-6; D gene unclear. CDR3 length: 15 residues. V lost 5 bases and J lost 0, with 8 bases in between. Germline CDR1 reads LNHDA; CDR2 reads SQIVND (reference sequence). The CDR3 sequence is CASSSSLSYNSPLHF. CDR3 bases: TGTGCCAGTAGTTCAAGCCTCTCCTATAATTCACCCCTCCACTTT.

The CDR3 coding sequence is TGTGCCAGCAGCTCATTAGCAGATACGCAGTATTTT. This gives the protein CASSSLADTQYF. This chain joins TRBV7-8 and TRBJ2-3; no firm D call. The CDR3 has 12 amino acids. Germline lookup yields CDR1 SGHVS and CDR2 FQNEAQ. Trimming cost V 4 bases and J 4 bases, with 6 bases left between them.

The chain uses TRBV25-1 and TRBJ2-7, with a weak D call TRBD1 (6 bases). The CDR3 has 15 amino acids. The germline V gene encodes CDR1 MGHDK and CDR2 SYGVNS. V dropped 1 base and J dropped 3 bases, with 13 bases sitting between them. This CDR3 is CASSESGRGYYEQYF. The DNA of the CDR3 is TGTGCCAGCAGTGAATCGGGAAGGGGGTACTACGAGCAGTACTTC.

This sequence joins TRBV18 and TRBJ2-1, with 8 bases lining up with TRBD2. Germline CDR1 and CDR2: KGHSH and LQKENI. With V trimmed by 2 bases and J by 2 bases, 5 bases remained unmatched. This CDR3 spans 16 amino acids. CDR3 loop: CASSPRSGSAYNEQFF. Written as DNA, the CDR3 is TGTGCCAGCTCACCAAGGAGCGGGAGTGCCTACAATGAGCAGTTCTTC.

The chain recombines TRBV2 with TRBJ1-1; 11 nucleotides line up with TRBD1. The CDR3 loop spans 19 amino acids. The trim removed 5 bases at V and 9 bases at J, leaving 23 bases unmatched. In germline, CDR1 is SNHLY, CDR2 FYNNEI. The CDR3 spells CASSRRSYNSPGTGGQAFF. DNA for the CDR3: TGTGCCAGCAGTCGGAGGAGCTATAATAGTCCCGGGACAGGGGGACAAGCTTTCTTT.

This clone showed up just a few times. Here the CDR3 DNA reads TGCGCCAGCAGCCAACCGGGGACAGATACGCAGTATTTT. Encoded protein: CASSQPGTDTQYF. The chain joins TRBV4-3 to TRBJ2-3, with D perhaps TRBD2 (5 bases). Germline lookup yields CDR1 LGHNA and CDR2 YSLEER. There are 13 residues in the CDR3. The germline V and J ends were trimmed by 2 bases and 3 bases, with 6 bases remaining between them.

In its sample, this clone was seen once. V and J are TRBV7-2 and TRBJ2-7; unclear D gene. Germline CDR1 SGHTA, CDR2 FQGNSA. CDR3 length equals 13 residues. V lost 1 base to trimming and J lost 3 bases, with 7 bases between them. This CDR3 reads CASSLGLDYEQYF. CDR3 coding DNA: TGTGCCAGCAGCTTAGGACTGGACTACGAGCAGTACTTC.

V usage is TRBV30 and J usage is TRBJ2-5; tentatively, D is TRBD1 (6 bases). V gave up 4 bases and J gave up 7 bases, with 16 bases separating them. The CDR3 totals 13 residues. Germline CDR1 GTSNPN, CDR2 SVGIG (reference sequence). The CDR3 loop reads CAWTRQVGGTQYF. CDR3 nucleotides: TGTGCCTGGACCCGACAGGTTGGGGGGACCCAGTACTTC.

V is TRBV14 and J is TRBJ1-4; D is ambiguous. Germline-derived CDR1 and CDR2 are SGHDN and FVKESK. The CDR3 has 12 residues. V lost 2 bases and J 8 bases, leaving 6 bases between the germline ends. The CDR3: CASSQSREKLFF. The CDR3 DNA follows: TGTGCCAGCAGCCAATCGCGAGAAAAACTGTTTTTT.

This rearrangement joins TRBV9 to TRBJ1-2; the D gene is possibly TRBD1 (5 bases). Germline CDR1 and CDR2: SGDLS and YYNGEE. This CDR3 is 14 amino acids long. Trimming left V 2 bases short and J 5 bases short, with 13 bases between. CDR3 bases: TGTGCCAGCAGCGTCCAGGACACCAAATATGGCTACACCTTC. Residues: CASSVQDTKYGYTF. Together with reference TRBV9 and TRBJ1-2, the CDR3 gives the full variable domain: DSGVTQTPKHLITATGQRVTLRCSPRSGDLSVYWYQQSLDQGLQFLIQYYNGEERAKGNILERFSAQQFPDLHSELNLSSLELGDSALYFCASSVQDTKYGYTFGSGTRLTVV.

The chain couples TRBV11-3 to TRBJ2-3, with D unresolved. Deletions cut 1 base from V and 4 bases from J, with 6 bases between. This CDR3 is 13 amino acids long. Germline loops: CDR1 SGHNT, CDR2 YENEEA. The CDR3 reads CASSLVYSDTQYF. The CDR3, as DNA: TGTGCCAGCAGCTTAGTGTATTCAGATACGCAGTATTTT. Full variable domain (missing parts from reference TRBV11-3 and TRBJ2-3): EAGVVQSPRYKIIEKKQPVAFWCNPISGHNTLYWYLQNLGQGPELLIRYENEEAVDDSQLPKDRFSAERLKGVDSTLKIQPAELGDSAVYLCASSLVYSDTQYFGPGTRLTVL.

This clone was observed once. The chain recombines TRBV4-2 with TRBJ1-1, with no clear D. Trimming took 0 bases from V and 0 from J, leaving 5 bases between them. CDR1 is LGHNA and CDR2 is YNFKEQ in the germline V gene. CDR3 size: 14 residues. The CDR3: CASSQDPLNTEAFF. In DNA form, the CDR3 reads TGTGCCAGCAGCCAAGATCCGTTGAACACTGAAGCTTTCTTT.

The chain employs TRBV5-4 and TRBJ2-2; a possible D gene is TRBD1 (6 bases). The germline V gene encodes CDR1 SGHNT and CDR2 YYREEE (reference sequence). The CDR3 has 15 amino acids. V lost 2 bases and J 1 base, leaving 9 bases between the germline ends. The chain's CDR3 is CASSLGQKNTGELFF. Here the CDR3 DNA reads TGTGCCAGCAGCTTAGGACAGAAGAACACCGGGGAGCTGTTTTTT.

The V gene is TRBV5-1, the J gene TRBJ2-1; 13 nucleotides align to TRBD2. V lost 4 bases and J lost 4; bases outside the gene matches: 2. The CDR3 is 15 amino acids. CDR1 is SGHRS, CDR2 YFSETQ, per germline. CDR3 in DNA: TGCGCCAGCAGCCGGACTAGCGGGGGATACAATGAGCAGTTCTTC. It specifies CASSRTSGGYNEQFF. Based on the CDR3 plus reference TRBV5-1 and TRBJ2-1, the full variable domain is KAGVTQTPRYLIKTRGQQVTLSCSPISGHRSVSWYQQTPGQGLQFLFEYFSETQRNKGNFPGRFSGRQFSNSRSEMNVSTLELGDSALYLCASSRTSGGYNEQFFGPGTRLTVL.

This clone showed up just a few times. The chain couples TRBV11-3 to TRBJ2-1; 7 nucleotides match TRBD2. This CDR3 contains 16 residues. Germline assignment: CDR1 SGHNT and CDR2 YENEEA. J was trimmed by 6 bases and V by 0 bases; bases with no gene match: 8. The CDR3 sequence is CASSLDGREGRNEQFF. In DNA form, the CDR3 reads TGTGCCAGCAGCTTAGATGGGAGGGAGGGCCGCAATGAGCAGTTCTTC.

The chain has TRBV6-4 and TRBJ2-2; 8 nucleotides agree with TRBD1. The junction had 6 bases not matched to a gene; V was cut back by 3 bases and J by 6 bases. This CDR3 contains 15 residues. The germline CDR1 and CDR2 sequences are MRHNA and SNTAGT. CDR3 sequence reads: CASSEQGARAGELFF. The CDR3 DNA is TGTGCCAGCAGTGAGCAGGGGGCGCGGGCCGGGGAGCTGTTTTTT.

The chain uses TRBV21-1 and TRBJ2-1; the table's D call, TRBD2, was not checked against the DNA. TRBV21-1 is termed a pseudogene. This CDR3 region has 21 residues. The CDR3 loop reads CASSFRILLDLPNAAYNEQFF. In nucleotides, the CDR3 is TGTGCCAGCAGCTTTCGGATACTCCTAGATTTACCCAACGCTGCGTACAATGAGCAGTTCTTC.

The V and J genes are TRBV5-6 and TRBJ2-1, with 12 bases lining up with TRBD2. The CDR3 spans 15 residues. Trimming at V came to 4 bases and at J to 6 bases, leaving 5 bases not matched to a gene. Looked up from germline, CDR1 is SGHDT and CDR2 is YYEEEE. The CDR3 is CASSPSGGAANEQFF. The CDR3 DNA sequence: TGTGCCAGCAGCCCTAGCGGGGGGGCGGCCAATGAGCAGTTCTTC.

The chain joins TRBV11-1 to TRBJ2-2; 13 nucleotides line up with TRBD2. V was clipped by 5 bases and J by 5 bases; unmatched bases: 2. In germline, CDR1 is SGHAT, CDR2 FQDESV (reference sequence). This CDR3 spans 15 amino acids. The CDR3 region has the DNA TGTGCCAGCAGCCGACTAGCGGGAGGTACCGGGGAGCTGTTTTTT. Its translation is CASSRLAGGTGELFF.

CDR3 region: CASISRTGVMEKLFF. In DNA, the CDR3 is TGTGCCAGTATCTCAAGGACAGGGGTGATGGAAAAACTGTTTTTT. The chain has TRBV19 and TRBJ1-4, with 9 bases lining up with TRBD1. Germline lookup yields CDR1 LNHDA and CDR2 SQIVND (reference sequence). Trimming cost V 7 bases and J 8 bases; bases outside gene matches: 11. The CDR3 extends over 15 amino acids.

Points on this clone: Other nucleotide sequences in the sample specify the same CDR3. The chain couples TRBV5-1 to TRBJ1-2, with D possibly matching TRBD1 (6 bases). V lost 0 bases and J lost 8, with 11 bases in between. Germline V gene data show CDR1 as SGHRS and CDR2 as YFSETQ. There are 13 residues in the CDR3. CDR3 sequence reads: CASSLAGESGYTF. The CDR3 DNA sequence: TGCGCCAGCAGCTTGGCAGGGGAATCAGGCTACACCTTC.

The chain employs TRBV6-6 and TRBJ2-7; 7 nucleotides match TRBD2. This CDR3 has 16 amino acids. Germline V lookup: CDR1 MNHNY, CDR2 SVGAGI (reference sequence). Losses at the gene ends were 3 bases for V and 2 bases for J; bases not matched to a gene: 10. CDR3 residues: CASSYRGGREAYEQYF. Written as DNA, the CDR3 is TGTGCCAGCAGTTATCGCGGGGGAAGAGAAGCCTACGAGCAGTACTTC.

V gene TRBV7-2 combines with J gene TRBJ1-1; D call uncertain. The germline V and J ends were trimmed by 5 bases and 0 bases, with 7 bases remaining between them. The CDR3 spans 13 residues. Germline CDR1 reads SGHTA; CDR2 reads FQGNSA. The CDR3 sequence: CASSKYLNTEAFF. CDR3 sequence (DNA): TGTGCCAGCAGCAAATATTTGAACACTGAAGCTTTCTTT.

This clone was seen a single time. The chain links TRBV5-1 to TRBJ1-1, with a tentative D call TRBD1 (6 bases). The V end was cut by 2 bases, the J end by 0 bases, with 11 bases between. Germline-derived CDR1 and CDR2 are SGHRS and YFSETQ. The CDR3 runs 15 residues. CDR3 coding DNA: TGCGCCAGCAGCTTAGGACAGAGAATGAACACTGAAGCTTTCTTT. Its translation is CASSLGQRMNTEAFF.

The chain is built from TRBV7-3 and TRBJ2-2; 7 bases agree with TRBD2. The V segment lost 5 bases and the J segment 5 bases; nucleotides outside the gene matches: 8. The CDR3 extends over 15 amino acids. Germline loops: CDR1 SGHTA, CDR2 FQGTGA. CDR3 protein: CASSPLGGVTGELFF. The DNA of the CDR3 is TGTGCCAGCAGCCCCCTGGGGGGGGTGACCGGGGAGCTGTTTTTT.

This clone has just a few counts. The rearrangement uses TRBV11-1 and TRBJ1-1, with TRBD1 as a possible D gene (5 bases). The CDR3 has 14 residues. V was shortened by 5 bases and J by 1 base, with 11 bases between the two germline ends. Germline V CDR1 and CDR2: SGHAT, FQDESV (reference sequence). The CDR3 coding sequence is TGTGCCAGCAGCGCGGGACGGACGAACACTGAAGCTTTCTTT. It encodes CASSAGRTNTEAFF.